This T cell receptor beta chain was recorded in a study of CD8+ T cells in alopecia areata. At the level of the study: Severity was scored as percentage of affected scalp area in treated patients. General study points: Among the top 100, expanded CD8+ clones, as well as scalp clonality, were significantly decreased by tofacitinib.

Concerning this clone itself: The antigen remains undetermined.

Extraction and reverse transcription of RNA yielded cDNA as the sequencing template. The repertoire was sequenced with immunoSEQ multiplex PCR; TCRdb's copy has only in-frame clones and lacks some. Here the sample spans about 100,000 clones, around 84% being singletons. Treatment reported: oral pan-JAK inhibitor, 5-10 mg twice daily. Alopecia areata patients provided lesional scalp punch biopsies and peripheral blood, both collected for the study. V was pared by 5 bases and J by 7 bases, with 14 bases between. Looked up from germline, CDR1 is SEHNR and CDR2 is FQNEAQ (reference sequence). The CDR3 is 13 residues long.

This receptor was identified in a human donor with alopecia areata. Specimen: CD8+ T cells sorted from blood, collected at week 24, from a patient treated with tofacitinib. V usage is TRBV7-9 and J usage is TRBJ1-1; weak D call: TRBD1 (6 bases). As DNA, the CDR3 is TGTGCCAGCAGCCAAAGGGGGGGCCATGAAGCTTTCTTT. Its protein product is CASSQRGGHEAFF.